These 8 T cell receptor beta chains share one sample of origin, sequenced in a study of blood T cell repertoires in COVID-19 (dated by TCRdb to the early 2020s). Library preparation was by the immunoSEQ multiplex PCR assay. TCRdb's version of the immuneACCESS table is confined to in-frame rearrangements and falls short of the full clone set. An unresolved V gene accounts for under half of the shortfall where checked; the remainder is of unknown origin. A total of tens of thousands of clones appear in this sample, roughly 84% of them only once. Clones ranked in the top ten supply 13% of the sample. The sample was peripheral blood. All receptors come from a human donor in a cohort sampled during active COVID-19. The donor label of this sample is uncertain.

The V and J genes are TRBV5-8 and TRBJ2-1; TRBD2 matches 12 bases. Germline V gene lookup returns CDR1 SGHTS and CDR2 YDEGEE. Trimming removed 7 bases from V and 1 base from J; junction bases left unmatched: 12. The CDR3 spans 18 residues. The CDR3 here is CASPSPPSGGASYNEQFF. CDR3 bases: TGTGCCAGCCCCTCGCCCCCTAGCGGGGGGGCTTCCTACAATGAGCAGTTCTTC.

The chain joins TRBV20-1 to TRBJ1-2, with D perhaps matching TRBD1 (5 bases). This CDR3 comprises 13 residues. V lost 3 bases, J lost 5 bases, and 13 bases lay in between. Looked up from germline, CDR1 is DFQATT and CDR2 is SNEGSKA (reference sequence). The CDR3 region has the DNA TGCAGTGCTAGTTTGACAGTCTCTTATGGCTACACCTTC. Amino acids: CSASLTVSYGYTF.

This chain uses TRBV18 with TRBJ1-1, with D possibly being TRBD1 (5 bases). This CDR3 region has 14 residues. Germline-derived CDR1 and CDR2 are KGHSH and LQKENI. V was cut by 3 bases and J by 3 bases, with 11 bases left in between. CDR3 in DNA: TGTGCCAGCTCACCGAAAGCGGGGGACACTGAAGCTTTCTTT. Translation gives CASSPKAGDTEAFF.

The chain combines TRBV6-5 with TRBJ2-1; 7 bases match TRBD2. This CDR3 region has 15 residues. Germline CDR1 MNHEY, CDR2 SVGAGI. The ends lost 6 bases at V and 4 bases at J; junction bases unmatched: 9. CDR3 DNA sequence: TGTGCCAGCAGAAAATTTGGGACTACTTACAATGAGCAGTTCTTC. Its protein product is CASRKFGTTYNEQFF.

The chain employs TRBV9 and TRBJ1-4; TRBD1 agrees at 9 bases. This CDR3 spans 17 amino acids. Germline CDR1 and CDR2: SGDLS and YYNGEE. Trimming at V came to 2 bases and at J to 8 bases, leaving 13 bases not matched to a gene. The CDR3 nucleotides read TGTGCCAGCAGCGTTTCGTCGACAGGGGGGACAGGAGAAAAACTGTTTTTT. Translation: CASSVSSTGGTGEKLFF.

The V and J genes are TRBV23-1 and TRBJ2-1; possibly TRBD2 for D (5 bases). TRBV23-1 carries the ORF label, with uncertain function. Trimming removed 4 bases at V and 6 bases at J, with 19 bases between. The CDR3 contains 16 residues. The CDR3 loop reads CASSLTRVSEINEQFF. CDR3 DNA: TGCGCCAGCAGTCTCACTAGGGTATCAGAAATCAATGAGCAGTTCTTC.

The chain carries TRBV28 and TRBJ2-1; D is possibly TRBD2 (6 bases). Trimming left V 10 bases short and J 5 bases short, with 15 bases between. The CDR3 loop spans 13 amino acids. Germline V gene lookup returns CDR1 MDHEN and CDR2 SYDVKM. CDR3 coding DNA: TGTGCCACCCGATTTAGCGGCAACAATGAGCAGTTCTTC. This codes for CATRFSGNNEQFF.

The genes are TRBV20-1 and TRBJ2-1; D might be TRBD1 (6 bases). V lost 3 bases, J lost 8 bases, and 14 bases lay in between. This CDR3 contains 13 residues. Germline CDR1 and CDR2: DFQATT and SNEGSKA (reference sequence). Here the CDR3 DNA reads TGCAGTGCTAGTTTGACAGGCGAGTATGAGCAGTTCTTC. Its translation: CSASLTGEYEQFF.